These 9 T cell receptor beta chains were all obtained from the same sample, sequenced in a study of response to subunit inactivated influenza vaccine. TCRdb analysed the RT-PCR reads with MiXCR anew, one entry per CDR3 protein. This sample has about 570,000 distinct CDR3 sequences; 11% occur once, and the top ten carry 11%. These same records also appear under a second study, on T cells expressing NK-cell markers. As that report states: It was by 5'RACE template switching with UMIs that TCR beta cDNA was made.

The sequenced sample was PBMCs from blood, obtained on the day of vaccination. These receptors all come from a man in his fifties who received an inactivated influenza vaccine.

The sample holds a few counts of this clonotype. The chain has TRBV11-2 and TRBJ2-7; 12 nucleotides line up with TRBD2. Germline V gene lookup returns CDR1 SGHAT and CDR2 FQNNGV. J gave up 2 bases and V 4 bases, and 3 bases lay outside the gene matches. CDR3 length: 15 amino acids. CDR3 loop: CASSSRLAGAYEQYF. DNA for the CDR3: TGTGCCAGCAGCTCTCGACTAGCGGGAGCCTACGAGCAGTACTTC.

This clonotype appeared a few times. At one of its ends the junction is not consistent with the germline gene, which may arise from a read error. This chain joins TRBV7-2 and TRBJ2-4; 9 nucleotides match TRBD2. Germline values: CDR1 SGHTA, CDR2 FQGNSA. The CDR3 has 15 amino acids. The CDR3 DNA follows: TGTGCCAGCAGCTTAGCGGGACTAGCCCAAAACATTCAGTACTTC. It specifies CASSLAGLAQNIQYF.

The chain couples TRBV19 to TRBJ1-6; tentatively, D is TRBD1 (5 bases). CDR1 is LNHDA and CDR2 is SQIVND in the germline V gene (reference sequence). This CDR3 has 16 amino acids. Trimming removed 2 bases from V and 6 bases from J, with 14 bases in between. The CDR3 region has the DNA TGTGCCAGTAGTATAAGTGGGGGAAGGGGTAATTCACCCCTCCACTTT. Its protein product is CASSISGGRGNSPLHF.

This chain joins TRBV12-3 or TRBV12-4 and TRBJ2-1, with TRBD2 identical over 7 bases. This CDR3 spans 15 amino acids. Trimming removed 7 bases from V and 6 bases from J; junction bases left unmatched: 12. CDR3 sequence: CASNRSPTSVNEQFF. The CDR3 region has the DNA TGTGCCAGCAACAGAAGCCCCACTAGCGTCAATGAGCAGTTCTTC.

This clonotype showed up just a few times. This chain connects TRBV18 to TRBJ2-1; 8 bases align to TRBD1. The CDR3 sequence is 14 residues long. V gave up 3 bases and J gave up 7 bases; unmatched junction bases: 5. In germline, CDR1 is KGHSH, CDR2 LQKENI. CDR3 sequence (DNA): TGTGCCAGCTCACCCGGACAGGGTATGAATGAGCAGTTCTTC. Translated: CASSPGQGMNEQFF.

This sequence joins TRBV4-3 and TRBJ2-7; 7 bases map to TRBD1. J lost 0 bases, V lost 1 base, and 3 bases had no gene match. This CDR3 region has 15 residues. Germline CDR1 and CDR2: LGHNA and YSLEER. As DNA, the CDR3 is TGCGCCAGCAGCCAAGTACAGGGGACCTCCTACGAGCAGTACTTC. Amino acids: CASSQVQGTSYEQYF.

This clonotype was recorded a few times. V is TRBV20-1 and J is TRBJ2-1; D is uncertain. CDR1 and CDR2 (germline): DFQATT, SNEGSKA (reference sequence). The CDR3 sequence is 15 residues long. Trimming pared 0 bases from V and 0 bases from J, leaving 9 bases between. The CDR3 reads CSARDRTSSYNEQFF. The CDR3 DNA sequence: TGCAGTGCTAGAGATCGTACCAGCTCCTACAATGAGCAGTTCTTC.

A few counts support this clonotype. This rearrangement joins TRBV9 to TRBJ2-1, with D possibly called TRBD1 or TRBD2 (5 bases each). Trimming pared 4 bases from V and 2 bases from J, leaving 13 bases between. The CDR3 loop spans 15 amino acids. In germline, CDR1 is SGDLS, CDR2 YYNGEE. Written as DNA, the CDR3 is TGTGCCAGCAGCCCCTGGGGGAGTGCCTACAATGAGCAGTTCTTC. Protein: CASSPWGSAYNEQFF.

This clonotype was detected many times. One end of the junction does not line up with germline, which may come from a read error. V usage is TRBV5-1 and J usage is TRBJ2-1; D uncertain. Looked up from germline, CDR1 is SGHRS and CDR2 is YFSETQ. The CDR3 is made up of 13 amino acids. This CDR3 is CASSLGPNNEQFF. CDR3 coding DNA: TGTGCCAGCAGCTTAGGGCCGAACAATGAGCAGTTCTTC.